This paragraph covers one TCR beta chain sequence. Antigen unknown. The sample originates from a study of T cell responses to AZD1222 COVID-19 vaccine. Whole-study findings and limits: Without day 14 samples, only post-peak T cell repertoires were studied. Donors were chiefly white British, with a greater number of females, and clonal diversity was perhaps underestimated.

The table came from immunoSEQ multiplex PCR; TCRdb's copy has only in-frame clones and leaves some out. The repertoire holds 99,000 or so clones, with about four fifths as singletons. Germline V gives CDR1 SGHAT, CDR2 FQNNGV. V shed 6 bases and J shed 2 bases, with 10 bases lying between them. The CDR3 covers 13 residues. The TCR sequence derives from an adult in good health. The source material was peripheral blood, sampled on day 0 of AZD1222 vaccination. The rearrangement links TRBV11-2 to TRBJ1-2; a weak D match, TRBD1 (5 bases). The CDR3 spells CASSSGGNYGYTF. The CDR3 DNA sequence: TGTGCCAGCAGTTCTGGGGGGAACTATGGCTACACCTTC.